The 24 T cell receptor beta chains given below trace back to one sample, sequenced in a study of blood T cell repertoires in COVID-19. Profiling relied on immunoSEQ multiplex PCR, and the TCRdb table lists in-frame clones only, not all of them. The sample contains about 170,000 clones, about 88% of which appear only once. The sample comprised PBMCs or T cells enriched from blood (not recorded which). These receptors were collected from a woman in her forties or fifties who had recovered from COVID-19.

The chain uses TRBV25-1 and TRBJ2-5, with 14 bases fitting TRBD2. V gave up 7 bases and J gave up 5 bases; unmatched junction bases: 9. Germline assignment: CDR1 MGHDK and CDR2 SYGVNS. The CDR3 runs to 16 residues. CDR3 in amino acids: CASTPPGLAGVETQYF. CDR3 DNA sequence: TGTGCCAGCACCCCACCGGGACTAGCGGGAGTTGAGACCCAGTACTTC.

V gene TRBV7-9 combines with J gene TRBJ2-1, with 11 bases lining up with TRBD2. This CDR3 has 16 amino acids. V dropped 1 base and J dropped 7; count of bases not matched to a gene: 6. The germline CDR1 and CDR2 sequences are SEHNR and FQNEAQ (reference sequence). The DNA of the CDR3 is TGTGCCAGCAGCTTAGGTGGGACTAGCGGCCTTAATGAGCAGTTCTTC. Amino acids: CASSLGGTSGLNEQFF.

J is TRBJ2-5 and V is TRBV18; D not resolved. V lost 6 bases, J lost 4 bases, and 15 bases lay in between. Per the germline V gene, CDR1 is KGHSH and CDR2 is LQKENI. The CDR3 runs 14 residues. CDR3 sequence (DNA): TGTGCCAGCTCCCTCAACTGGCGGCGAGAGACCCAGTACTTC. The encoded protein is CASSLNWRRETQYF. The complete variable domain, with remaining parts taken from reference TRBV18 and TRBJ2-5, reads NAGVMQNPRHLVRRRGQEARLRCSPMKGHSHVYWYRQLPEEGLKFMVYLQKENIIDESGMPKERFSAEFPKEGPSILRIQQVVRGDSAAYFCASSLNWRRETQYFGPGTRLLVL.

The chain is built from TRBV3-1 (or the pseudogene TRBV3-2) and TRBJ1-1, with a tentative D call TRBD1 (5 bases). Germline V CDR1 and CDR2: LGHDT, YNNKEL (reference sequence). The CDR3 is 13 residues long. V shed 6 bases and J shed 0 bases, with 8 bases lying between them. The CDR3 loop reads CASSVTVNTEAFF. The CDR3 coding sequence is TGTGCCAGCAGTGTGACAGTGAACACTGAAGCTTTCTTT.

The chain employs TRBV28 and TRBJ2-3, with TRBD2 matching over 7 bases. CDR1 and CDR2 from the germline V gene are MDHEN and SYDVKM. The CDR3 has 14 residues. The junction had 6 bases not matched to a gene; V was cut back by 7 bases and J by 2 bases. CDR3 residues: CASKLAVHTDTQYF. CDR3 DNA: TGTGCCAGCAAGCTAGCGGTACACACAGATACGCAGTATTTT.

Of note for this clone: The sample contains more than one DNA sequence encoding this CDR3. This chain connects TRBV19 to TRBJ2-6; perhaps TRBD1 as D (6 bases). The CDR3 has 15 amino acids. V dropped 6 bases and J dropped 3 bases, with 12 bases sitting between them. The germline gives CDR1 LNHDA, CDR2 SQIVND (reference sequence). As DNA, the CDR3 is TGTGCCAGTAGGAGACAGGTCTATGGGGCCAACGTCCTGACTTTC. It yields the protein CASRRQVYGANVLTF.

Here the CDR3 reads CASSYSPRVEQFF. The CDR3 DNA reads as TGTGCCAGCAGTTACTCCCCGCGAGTTGAGCAGTTCTTC. This chain connects TRBV6-5 to TRBJ2-1; D not resolved. Germline V lookup: CDR1 MNHEY, CDR2 SVGAGI. The CDR3 totals 13 residues. V shed 0 bases and J shed 9 bases, with 9 bases lying between them.

The chain uses TRBV6-2 or TRBV6-3 and TRBJ2-7; TRBD2 might be the D (6 bases). V dropped 4 bases and J dropped 3 bases, with 10 bases sitting between them. Germline V CDR1 and CDR2: MNHEY, SVGEGT. CDR3 length: 13 amino acids. The DNA for the CDR3 is TGTGCCAGCAGTTGGGGACTTTACTACGAGCAGTACTTC. It yields the protein CASSWGLYYEQYF.

The V call is TRBV19, the J call TRBJ2-1, with 8 bases lining up with TRBD2. Germline assignment: CDR1 LNHDA and CDR2 SQIVND (reference sequence). The V segment lost 7 bases and the J segment 16 bases; nucleotides outside the gene matches: 24. This CDR3 has 16 residues. CDR3 loop: CASIPLGAGGPSRVFF. The DNA for the CDR3 is TGTGCCAGTATCCCCCTGGGCGCGGGAGGCCCCAGTAGGGTTTTCTTC.

This chain uses TRBV5-1 with TRBJ2-5; TRBD1 matches at 11 bases. This CDR3 has 11 residues. V shed 7 bases and J 7 bases; nucleotides not matched to a gene: 0. The germline gives CDR1 SGHRS, CDR2 YFSETQ. The CDR3 sequence is CASGQGATQYF. The CDR3 DNA sequence: TGCGCCAGCGGACAGGGGGCGACCCAGTACTTC.

This clone was counted a few times. The same CDR3 arises from other DNA sequences in this sample as well. CDR3 loop: CASSSLAGGLGGELFF. CDR3 in DNA: TGTGCCAGCAGTTCCTTAGCGGGAGGGCTGGGCGGGGAGCTGTTTTTT. This chain uses TRBV27 with TRBJ2-2, with 11 bases fitting TRBD2. This CDR3 comprises 16 residues. V dropped 4 bases and J dropped 7; count of bases not matched to a gene: 8. Germline V gene data show CDR1 as MNHEY and CDR2 as SMNVEV (reference sequence).

This chain connects TRBV6-5 to TRBJ2-3, with D perhaps TRBD1 (5 bases). This CDR3 contains 11 residues. V lost 6 bases and J lost 8, with 9 bases in between. Germline CDR1 reads MNHEY; CDR2 reads SVGAGI. CDR3 loop: CASSRESTQYF. The CDR3 coding sequence is TGTGCCAGCAGCAGGGAAAGTACGCAGTATTTT.

This clone was found once. CDR3 amino acids: CASSPVRSPLHF. The CDR3 DNA follows: TGTGCCAGCAGTCCCGTCCGTTCACCCCTCCACTTT. The chain joins TRBV7-9 to TRBJ1-6; no definite D call. CDR1 is SEHNR, CDR2 FQNEAQ, per germline (reference sequence). Trimming left V 6 bases short and J 9 bases short, with 9 bases between. This CDR3 contains 12 residues.

The chain has TRBV7-9 and TRBJ1-4; D gene unclear. Trimming took 4 bases from V and 13 from J, leaving 16 bases between them. This CDR3 has 13 amino acids. Germline V gives CDR1 SEHNR, CDR2 FQNEAQ (reference sequence). CDR3 region: CASSSGIGVTLFF. The CDR3 DNA is TGTGCCAGCAGCTCCGGCATCGGGGTAACACTGTTTTTT.

The genes are TRBV12-3 or TRBV12-4 and TRBJ2-2, with a weak D call TRBD2 (6 bases). The germline V and J ends were trimmed by 7 bases and 4 bases, with 10 bases remaining between them. The CDR3 covers 13 residues. This chain's CDR3 is CASTWGVTGELFF. The CDR3 nucleotides read TGTGCCAGCACCTGGGGGGTCACCGGGGAGCTGTTTTTT.

The CDR3 bases are TGTGCCAGCAGTCCGAGCGGTAGCTCCTACAATGAGCAGTTCTTC. It specifies CASSPSGSSYNEQFF. The chain uses TRBV6-2 or TRBV6-3 and TRBJ2-1; a possible D gene is TRBD2 (5 bases). The CDR3 loop spans 15 amino acids. The ends were cut back, 5 bases at V and 0 bases at J, with 11 bases in the middle. The V gene's germline CDR1 is MNHEY and CDR2 SVGEGT.

The rearrangement links TRBV3-1 (or the pseudogene TRBV3-2) to TRBJ2-3, with D possibly TRBD1 on 6 matching bases. V dropped 0 bases and J dropped 2 bases, with 12 bases sitting between them. From germline, CDR1 is LGHDT and CDR2 YNNKEL (reference sequence). The CDR3 extends over 16 amino acids. CDR3 bases: TGTGCCAGCAGCCAAGATCTGAACAGGGTCACAGATACGCAGTATTTT. Amino acid sequence: CASSQDLNRVTDTQYF.

The chain carries TRBV4-1 and TRBJ2-4; possibly TRBD1 for D (6 bases). The ends were cut back, 2 bases at V and 2 bases at J, with 10 bases in the middle. CDR1 and CDR2 (germline): MGHRA, YSYEKL. The CDR3 runs 15 residues. The CDR3 region is CASSQLGQSKNIQYF. DNA for the CDR3: TGCGCCAGCAGCCAACTTGGACAGTCCAAAAACATTCAGTACTTC.

The chain employs TRBV3-1 (or the pseudogene TRBV3-2) and TRBJ1-1; TRBD1 matches at 9 bases. Germline loops: CDR1 LGHDT, CDR2 YNNKEL (reference sequence). The CDR3 totals 12 residues. V dropped 4 bases and J dropped 9; count of bases not matched to a gene: 3. The CDR3 protein is CASSPYRGQAFF. As DNA, the CDR3 is TGTGCCAGCAGCCCCTACAGGGGGCAAGCTTTCTTT.

This chain joins TRBV4-3 and TRBJ1-2; 7 positions agree with TRBD1. This CDR3 spans 15 amino acids. Germline V lookup: CDR1 LGHNA, CDR2 YSLEER. V trimming: 4 bases; J trimming: 4 bases; junction bases outside the gene matches: 9. The DNA of the CDR3 is TGCGCCAGCAGCCGCACCGGGACAGAGACCTATGGCTACACCTTC. Translated, it gives CASSRTGTETYGYTF.

In its sample, this clone was seen once. The chain joins TRBV9 to TRBJ2-7; 8 positions match TRBD1. V shed 0 bases, J shed 3 bases, and the junction held 5 bases outside the gene matches. Germline V gene sequence: CDR1 SGDLS, CDR2 YYNGEE. CDR3 length: 15 residues. CDR3 coding DNA: TGTGCCAGCAGCGTAGGGTGGACAGGGAACTACGAGCAGTACTTC. Its protein is CASSVGWTGNYEQYF.

CDR3 in DNA: TGTGCCAGCAGCTTCGGTTCACCCCTCCACTTT. It translates to CASSFGSPLHF. The chain couples TRBV7-2 to TRBJ1-6, with no clear D. Germline assignment: CDR1 SGHTA and CDR2 FQGNSA. Deletions cut 3 bases from V and 9 bases from J, with 3 bases between. This CDR3 is built from 11 residues.

About this clone itself: The junction departs from germline at one end; a sequencing error may be responsible. The chain links TRBV7-7 to TRBJ2-3; 13 bases fit TRBD2. CDR1 and CDR2 (germline): SSHAT, FNYEAQ (reference sequence). This CDR3 has 20 amino acids. The CDR3 DNA reads as TGTGCTAGCAGCTCCGGACTAGCGGGAGTTTGGGTACAGTCTCTAGATACGCAGTATTTT. It codes for CASSSGLAGVWVQSLDTQYF.

Only one count was recorded for this clone. The gene calls are TRBV5-1 and TRBJ1-5; D not certain. The CDR3 extends over 14 amino acids. Germline CDR1 SGHRS, CDR2 YFSETQ. The V and J ends lost 0 bases and 6 bases respectively, with 10 bases between them. CDR3 sequence reads: CASSLEPGGQPQHF. The CDR3 coding sequence is TGCGCCAGCAGCTTGGAGCCCGGCGGTCAGCCCCAGCATTTT.